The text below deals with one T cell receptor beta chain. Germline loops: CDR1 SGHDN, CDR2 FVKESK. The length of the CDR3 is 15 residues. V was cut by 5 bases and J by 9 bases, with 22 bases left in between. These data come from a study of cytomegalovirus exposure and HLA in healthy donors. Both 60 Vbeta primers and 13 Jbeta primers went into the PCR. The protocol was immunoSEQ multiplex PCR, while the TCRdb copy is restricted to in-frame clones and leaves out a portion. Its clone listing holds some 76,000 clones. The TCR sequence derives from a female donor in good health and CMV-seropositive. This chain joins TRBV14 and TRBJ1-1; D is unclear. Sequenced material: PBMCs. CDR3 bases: TGTGCCAGCAGCGACAACCCGAGCGGGTTTAAACAAGCTTTCTTT. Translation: CASSDNPSGFKQAFF.